Each of the 18 T cell receptor beta chains below was sequenced from the same sample in a study of cytomegalovirus exposure and HLA in healthy donors. PCR amplification relied on 60 Vbeta primers (plus 13 Jbeta primers). Libraries were prepared by immunoSEQ multiplex PCR; TCRdb keeps only in-frame clonotypes and omits some of them. Of 100,000 to 150,000 clones in the sample, roughly 80% were seen once. The sample taken for sequencing was PBMCs. The receptor set was obtained from a male donor in good health and CMV-seronegative.

This clone occurred a few times. V gene TRBV19 combines with J gene TRBJ2-1, with a weak D call TRBD1 (5 bases). Trimming took off 7 bases at V and 4 bases at J, with 14 bases between the two ends. This CDR3 contains 14 residues. CDR1 is LNHDA and CDR2 is SQIVND in the germline V gene (reference sequence). The CDR3 nucleotides are TGTGCCAGTAAGAAGACAGCCAGTTACAATGAGCAGTTCTTC. It is translated as CASKKTASYNEQFF. The full variable domain, rest sourced from reference TRBV19 and TRBJ2-1, is DGGITQSPKYLFRKEGQNVTLSCEQNLNHDAMYWYRQDPGQGLRLIYYSQIVNDFQKGDIAEGYSVSREKKESFPLTVTSAQKNPTAFYLCASKKTASYNEQFFGPGTRLTVL.

The J gene is TRBJ2-5, the V gene TRBV14, with 9 bases fitting TRBD1. The end of the DNA is better explained by TRBJ2-7, so the J call may be wrong. Germline lookup yields CDR1 SGHDN and CDR2 FVKESK. The CDR3 sequence is 16 residues long. CDR3 DNA sequence: TGTGCCAGCAGCCAAGTTGGGTGGACAGGGGTTGACGAGCAGTACTTC. This encodes CASSQVGWTGVDEQYF.

This chain uses TRBV2 with TRBJ1-1, with TRBD1 as a possible D gene (5 bases). The V end was cut by 4 bases, the J end by 8 bases, with 11 bases between. This CDR3 comprises 12 residues. Germline CDR1 is SNHLY and CDR2 is FYNNEI. The chain's CDR3 is CASSGRGREAFF. CDR3 DNA sequence: TGTGCCAGCAGTGGGAGGGGCAGGGAAGCTTTCTTT. The variable domain in full, with the rest retrieved from reference TRBV2 and TRBJ1-1, is EPEVTQTPSHQVTQMGQEVILRCVPISNHLYFYWYRQILGQKVEFLVSFYNNEISEKSEIFDDQFSVERPDGSNFTLKIRSTKLEDSAMYFCASSGRGREAFFGQGTRLTVV.

This chain links TRBV5-4 with TRBJ2-5, with 9 bases identical to TRBD1. CDR1 SGHNT and CDR2 YYREEE come from the germline V gene (reference sequence). Trimming took 1 base from V and 4 from J; bases not matched to a gene: 8. This CDR3 comprises 16 residues. DNA for the CDR3: TGTGCCAGCAGCTTGACCCCCCGGGACAGGGCAGAGACCCAGTACTTC. Translation gives CASSLTPRDRAETQYF.

The chain has TRBV20-1 and TRBJ2-2; no firm D call. The CDR3 is made up of 11 amino acids. V lost 5 bases, J lost 3 bases, and 4 bases lay in between. Germline loops: CDR1 DFQATT, CDR2 SNEGSKA (reference sequence). CDR3 coding DNA: TGCAGTGCTCACTACACCGGGGAGCTGTTTTTT. It encodes CSAHYTGELFF.

The chain employs TRBV28 and TRBJ2-5; tentative D call: TRBD1 (6 bases). The J call may be faulty, since TRBJ2-7 better matches the DNA end. The CDR3 spans 15 residues. CDR1 and CDR2 from the germline V gene are MDHEN and SYDVKM. CDR3 protein: CASSDGQLHSYEQYF. The CDR3 region has the DNA TGTGCCAGCAGCGACGGACAGCTGCACTCCTACGAGCAGTACTTC.

This clone appeared once. The chain combines TRBV12-5 with TRBJ2-5; 8 bases are shared with TRBD1. Per germline, CDR1 LGHNT and CDR2 FRNRAP. The CDR3 extends over 13 amino acids. J gave up 5 bases and V 6 bases, and 5 bases lay outside the gene matches. This CDR3 is CASGKGQAETQYF. As DNA, the CDR3 is TGTGCTAGTGGCAAGGGACAGGCGGAGACCCAGTACTTC.

The CDR3 loop is CASSPLTGKETQYF. Written as DNA, the CDR3 is TGTGCCAGCAGCCCTCTGACCGGGAAAGAGACCCAGTACTTC. This chain uses TRBV6-5 with TRBJ2-5; possibly TRBD2 for D (5 bases). Germline loops: CDR1 MNHEY, CDR2 SVGAGI. Deletions cut 6 bases from V and 3 bases from J, with 14 bases between. The CDR3 is 14 residues long.

This clone appeared a few times. The rearrangement joins TRBV10-3 to TRBJ2-5; D unresolved. Germline loops: CDR1 ENHRY, CDR2 SYGVKD. The V end lost 7 bases, the J end lost 5 bases, and 23 bases lay between the germline ends. This CDR3 spans 16 amino acids. The CDR3 DNA reads TGTGCCATCAACTCTTTTGGCGACTCAGCTGTGGAGACCCAGTACTTC. Amino acids: CAINSFGDSAVETQYF.

This sequence joins TRBV6-5 and TRBJ2-5; D possibly corresponds to TRBD2 (7 bases). Germline V lookup: CDR1 MNHEY, CDR2 SVGAGI. CDR3 size: 15 residues. Trimming took 6 bases from V and 5 from J, leaving 19 bases between them. The CDR3 nucleotides are TGTGCCAGCAGCCCAAGAGGGGGGGGGCCGGAGACCCAGTACTTC. Protein: CASSPRGGGPETQYF.

J is TRBJ2-1 and V is TRBV5-1; D remains unclear. The germline gives CDR1 SGHRS, CDR2 YFSETQ. V was clipped by 0 bases and J by 4 bases, with 8 bases between them. This CDR3 comprises 14 residues. CDR3 sequence (DNA): TGCGCCAGCAGCTTGGATTGGCCATACAATGAGCAGTTCTTC. Translation: CASSLDWPYNEQFF.

This clone was observed a single time. V and J are TRBV6-1 and TRBJ2-1; 8 bases are shared with TRBD1. There are 13 residues in the CDR3. Germline CDR1 is MNHNS and CDR2 is SASEGT. V trimming: 6 bases; J trimming: 5 bases; junction bases outside the gene matches: 3. In DNA form, the CDR3 reads TGTGCCAGCAGCCCCAGGGGGCACAATGAGCAGTTCTTC. Translated, it gives CASSPRGHNEQFF.

This clone appeared a single time. The V call is TRBV5-4, the J call TRBJ2-2, with D tentatively TRBD1 (6 bases). The CDR3 sequence is 15 residues long. Germline V CDR1 and CDR2: SGHNT, YYREEE (reference sequence). V lost 4 bases and J lost 5, with 15 bases in between. The DNA for the CDR3 is TGTGCCAGCAGCCGCCGGGACACCAGGACCGGGGAGCTGTTTTTT. This codes for CASSRRDTRTGELFF.

The chain carries TRBV9 and TRBJ2-1, with D maybe TRBD2 (6 bases). The ends were cut back, 0 bases at V and 1 base at J, with 17 bases in the middle. CDR1 is SGDLS, CDR2 YYNGEE, per germline. The CDR3 consists of 18 residues. The chain's CDR3 is CASSVGGRSGLSYNEQFF. The CDR3 bases are TGTGCCAGCAGCGTAGGTGGGAGGAGCGGCCTTTCCTACAATGAGCAGTTCTTC. The full variable domain, in which reference TRBV9 and TRBJ2-1 provide the parts outside the CDR3, is DSGVTQTPKHLITATGQRVTLRCSPRSGDLSVYWYQQSLDQGLQFLIQYYNGEERAKGNILERFSAQQFPDLHSELNLSSLELGDSALYFCASSVGGRSGLSYNEQFFGPGTRLTVL.

This chain joins TRBV9 and TRBJ1-2, with D unclear. This CDR3 has 10 amino acids. Germline loops: CDR1 SGDLS, CDR2 YYNGEE. Trimming cost V 5 bases and J 4 bases, with 3 bases left between them. This CDR3 reads CASRSYGYTF. DNA for the CDR3: TGTGCCAGCAGGAGCTATGGCTACACCTTC.

The chain joins TRBV19 to TRBJ1-2, with 9 nucleotides matching TRBD1. The CDR3 spans 14 residues. Germline CDR1 LNHDA, CDR2 SQIVND (reference sequence). Unmatched junction bases numbered 9, after V lost 5 bases and J lost 8 bases. In nucleotides, the CDR3 is TGTGCCAGTAGTGACGCCGGGGACAGGGAAGGCTACACCTTC. This translates into CASSDAGDREGYTF.

The rearrangement links TRBV6-1 to TRBJ2-7; 9 bases agree with TRBD2. The CDR3 length is 14 residues. V lost 2 bases to trimming and J lost 6 bases; unmatched junction nucleotides: 5. CDR1 is MNHNS, CDR2 SASEGT, per germline. CDR3 DNA: TGTGCCAGCAGTGAATGGGCTAGCGGGGCCGAGCAGTACTTC. Translation gives CASSEWASGAEQYF.

V usage is TRBV5-6 and J usage is TRBJ2-5, with 7 bases lining up with TRBD2. The CDR3 runs 15 residues. With V trimmed by 4 bases and J by 7 bases, 13 bases remained unmatched. Germline-derived CDR1 and CDR2 are SGHDT and YYEEEE. The CDR3 reads CASSGGLGPSGTQYF. DNA of the CDR3: TGTGCCAGCAGCGGTGGACTAGGACCAAGTGGGACCCAGTACTTC.